The 5 T cell receptor beta chains below come from one sample, sequenced in a study of blood T cell repertoires in COVID-19. Profiling relied on immunoSEQ multiplex PCR, and the TCRdb table lists in-frame clones only, not all of them. The repertoire has 250,000 to 350,000 clones, 75% to 90% of them found once; the top ten carry roughly 4%. Sequencing was carried out using PBMCs or T cells enriched from blood (not recorded which). Receptor source: a woman aged 30 to 39 who had recovered from COVID-19.

This chain uses TRBV5-1 with TRBJ2-2, with a weak D call TRBD2 (5 bases). From germline, CDR1 is SGHRS and CDR2 YFSETQ. This CDR3 is 16 amino acids long. Trimming removed 4 bases at V and 0 bases at J, with 13 bases between. The CDR3 loop is CASSAEGSTNTGELFF. The CDR3, as DNA: TGCGCCAGCAGCGCCGAGGGCAGCACGAACACCGGGGAGCTGTTTTTT.

This chain connects TRBV5-1 to TRBJ1-3; D gene unclear. Germline V gene lookup returns CDR1 SGHRS and CDR2 YFSETQ. This CDR3 is 14 amino acids long. V was shortened by 4 bases and J by 2 bases, with 10 bases between the two germline ends. The CDR3 spells CASSPDFAGNTIYF. The CDR3 DNA sequence: TGCGCCAGCAGCCCGGACTTTGCTGGAAACACCATATATTTT.

This chain joins TRBV28 and TRBJ1-5; 8 nucleotides align to TRBD1. The germline V gene has CDR1 MDHEN and CDR2 SYDVKM. V lost 6 bases, J lost 2 bases, and 6 bases stayed unmatched. CDR3 length equals 15 residues. This CDR3 reads CASSAGGLGNQPQHF. The CDR3 nucleotides read TGTGCCAGCAGCGCAGGGGGCCTGGGCAATCAGCCCCAGCATTTT.

CDR3 sequence: CASSLLGVEGYTF. The CDR3 nucleotides read TGTGCCAGCAGTTTATTAGGGGTCGAGGGCTACACCTTC. The rearrangement links TRBV27 to TRBJ1-2; a weak D match, TRBD1 (5 bases). The V gene lost 1 base and the J gene lost 8 bases, with 11 bases spanning the gap. The CDR3 length is 13 residues. The germline V gene encodes CDR1 MNHEY and CDR2 SMNVEV (reference sequence).

The count of this clone is one. This chain joins TRBV27 and TRBJ2-3; TRBD1 matches at 9 bases. V dropped 6 bases and J dropped 1; count of bases not matched to a gene: 5. The germline V gene has CDR1 MNHEY and CDR2 SMNVEV (reference sequence). This CDR3 has 15 residues. The CDR3 nucleotides read TGTGCCAGCAGCACTTGGGACAGGGGCACAGATACGCAGTATTTT. Residues: CASSTWDRGTDTQYF.